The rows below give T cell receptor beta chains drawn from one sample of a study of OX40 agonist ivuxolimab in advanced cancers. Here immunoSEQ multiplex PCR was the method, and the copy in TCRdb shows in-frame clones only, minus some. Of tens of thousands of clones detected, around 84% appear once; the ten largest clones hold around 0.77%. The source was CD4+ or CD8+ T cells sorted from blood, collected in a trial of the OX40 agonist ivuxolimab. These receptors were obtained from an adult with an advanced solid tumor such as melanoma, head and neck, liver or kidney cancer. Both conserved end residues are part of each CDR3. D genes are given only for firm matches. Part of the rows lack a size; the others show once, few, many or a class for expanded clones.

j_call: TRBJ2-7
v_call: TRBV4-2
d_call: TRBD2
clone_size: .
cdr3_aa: CASSRGTSGRGEQYF
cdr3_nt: TGTGCCAGCAGCCGAGGGACTAGCGGGAGGGGGGAGCAGTACTTC

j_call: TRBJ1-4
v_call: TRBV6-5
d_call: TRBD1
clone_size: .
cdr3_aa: CASSGDTGGKLFF
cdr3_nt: TGTGCCAGCAGTGGGGACACAGGGGGAAAACTGTTTTTT

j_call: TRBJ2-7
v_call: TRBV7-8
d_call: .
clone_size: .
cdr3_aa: CASSLAPGPQYEQYF
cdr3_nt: TGTGCCAGCAGCTTAGCCCCAGGGCCCCAATACGAGCAGTACTTC

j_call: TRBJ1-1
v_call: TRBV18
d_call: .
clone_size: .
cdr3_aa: CASSPGITEAFF
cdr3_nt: TGTGCCAGCTCACCGGGGATCACTGAAGCTTTCTTT

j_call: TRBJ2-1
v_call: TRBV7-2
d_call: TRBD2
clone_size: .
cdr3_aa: CASSLVGGLNEQFF
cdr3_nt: TGTGCCAGCAGCTTAGTGGGAGGGCTCAATGAGCAGTTCTTC

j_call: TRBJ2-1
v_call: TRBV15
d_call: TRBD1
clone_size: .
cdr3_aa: CATSWDRGGWAIGQFF
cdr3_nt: TGTGCCACCAGCTGGGACAGGGGAGGGTGGGCAATCGGACAGTTCTTC

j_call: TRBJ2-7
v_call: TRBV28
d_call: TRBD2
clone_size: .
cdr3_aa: CASSSPSSGGYEQYF
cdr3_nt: TGTGCCAGCAGTTCCCCATCTAGCGGGGGCTACGAGCAGTACTTC

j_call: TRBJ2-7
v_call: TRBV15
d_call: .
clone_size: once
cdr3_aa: CATSRDAASTYEQYF
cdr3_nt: TGTGCCACCAGCAGAGATGCGGCCAGCACCTACGAGCAGTACTTC

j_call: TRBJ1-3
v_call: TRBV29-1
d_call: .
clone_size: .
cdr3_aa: CGGSPFSGNTIYF
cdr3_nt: TGCGGGGGAAGTCCCTTCTCTGGAAACACCATATATTTT

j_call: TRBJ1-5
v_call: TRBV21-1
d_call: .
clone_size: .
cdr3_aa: CASSLVTGFLPQHF
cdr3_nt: TGTGCCAGCAGCTTAGTGACAGGTTTCCTGCCCCAGCATTTT

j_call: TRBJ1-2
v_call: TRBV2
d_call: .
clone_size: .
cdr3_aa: CASMGDVAYGYTF
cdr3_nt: TGTGCCAGCATGGGGGACGTTGCCTATGGCTACACCTTC

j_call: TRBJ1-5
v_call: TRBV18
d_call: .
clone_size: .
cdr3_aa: CASSGSWGQPQHF
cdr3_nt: TGTGCCAGCTCAGGGTCCTGGGGCCAGCCCCAGCATTTT

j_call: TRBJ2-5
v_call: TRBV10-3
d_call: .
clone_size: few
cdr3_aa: CAISESGEETQYF
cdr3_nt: TGTGCCATCAGTGAGTCAGGGGAAGAGACCCAGTACTTC

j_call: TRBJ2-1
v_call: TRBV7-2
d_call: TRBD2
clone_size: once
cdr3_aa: CASSSSPSGGSGEQFF
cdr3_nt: TGTGCCAGCAGCTCCTCGCCCAGCGGGGGTTCAGGCGAGCAGTTCTTC

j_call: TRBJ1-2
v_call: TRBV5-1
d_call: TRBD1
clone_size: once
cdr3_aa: CASSPGGRVNGYTF
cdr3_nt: TGCGCCAGCAGCCCAGGGGGCAGGGTAAATGGCTACACCTTC

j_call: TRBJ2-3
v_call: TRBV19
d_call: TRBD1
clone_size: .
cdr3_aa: CASRDGTGHLGTQYF
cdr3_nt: TGTGCCAGTCGTGATGGGACAGGACATTTAGGTACGCAGTATTTT

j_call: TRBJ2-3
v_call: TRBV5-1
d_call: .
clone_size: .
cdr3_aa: CASSSSRGGTDTQYF
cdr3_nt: TGCGCCAGCAGCTCATCTAGGGGTGGGACAGATACGCAGTATTTT

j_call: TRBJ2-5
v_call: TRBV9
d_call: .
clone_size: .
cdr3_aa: CASGVEGWGTQYF
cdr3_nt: TGTGCCAGCGGCGTCGAAGGATGGGGGACCCAGTACTTC

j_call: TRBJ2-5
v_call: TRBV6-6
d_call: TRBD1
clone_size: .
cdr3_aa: CASSYGDSEETQYF
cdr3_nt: TGTGCCAGCAGTTACGGGGACAGCGAAGAGACCCAGTACTTC

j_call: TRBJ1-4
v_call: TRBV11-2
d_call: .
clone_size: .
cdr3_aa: CASSTQAGENEKLFF
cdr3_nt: TGTGCCAGCAGCACCCAGGCGGGAGAAAATGAAAAACTGTTTTTT

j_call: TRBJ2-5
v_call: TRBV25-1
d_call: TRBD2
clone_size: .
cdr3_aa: CASSEVRGGPGETQYF
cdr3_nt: TGTGCCAGCAGTGAAGTTCGGGGGGGGCCTGGGGAGACCCAGTACTTC

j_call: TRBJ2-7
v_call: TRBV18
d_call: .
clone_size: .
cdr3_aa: CASSEYYEQYF
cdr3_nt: TGTGCCAGCTCAGAGTACTACGAGCAGTACTTC

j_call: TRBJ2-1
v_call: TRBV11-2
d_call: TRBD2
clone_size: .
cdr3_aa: CASSPRGGGFPYNEQFF
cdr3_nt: TGTGCCAGCAGCCCCCGGGGGGGCGGTTTTCCCTACAATGAGCAGTTCTTC

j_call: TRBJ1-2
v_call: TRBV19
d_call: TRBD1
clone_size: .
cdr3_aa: CASSRSFTGANYGYTF
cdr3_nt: TGTGCCAGTAGTAGGAGCTTTACAGGGGCTAACTATGGCTACACCTTC

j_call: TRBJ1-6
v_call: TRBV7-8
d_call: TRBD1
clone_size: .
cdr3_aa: CASSTTGTGDSPLHF
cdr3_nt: TGTGCCAGCAGCACTACCGGGACAGGGGATTCACCCCTCCACTTT

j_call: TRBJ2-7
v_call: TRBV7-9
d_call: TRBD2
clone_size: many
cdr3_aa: CASSLGSGDTHEQYF
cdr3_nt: TGTGCCAGCAGCTTAGGTAGCGGGGACACCCACGAGCAGTACTTC

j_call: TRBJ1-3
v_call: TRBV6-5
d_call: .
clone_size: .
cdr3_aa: CASRPTGTAGNTIYF
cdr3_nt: TGTGCCAGCAGACCGACCGGCACGGCCGGAAACACCATATATTTT

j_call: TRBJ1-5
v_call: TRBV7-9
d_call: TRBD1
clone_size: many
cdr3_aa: CASSFRTGGFPGSNQPQHF
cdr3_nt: TGTGCCAGCAGCTTTAGGACAGGGGGCTTTCCGGGGAGCAATCAGCCCCAGCATTTT

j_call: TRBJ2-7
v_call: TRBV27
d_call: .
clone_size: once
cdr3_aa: CASSPHNGGYEQYF
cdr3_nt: TGTGCCAGCAGTCCGCACAATGGCGGCTACGAGCAGTACTTC